This TCR beta chain emerged from a study of blood T cells in healthy people across ages (dated by TCRdb to between 2015 and 2017). About the study as a whole: In model experiments, roughly one uniquely barcoded TCR beta cDNA molecule per two T cells was captured by template switching. The study measured age-related changes in TCR beta repertoire diversity using deep sequencing normalized with unique cDNA molecular identifiers. Donors were grouped into four age groups: young (average roughly 16 years), middle-aged (around 39), aged (over 55) and long-lived (approximately 75). Donors of different ages were randomly distributed across sequencing lanes to avoid experimental bias. Using the same blood draw, the study looked at two additional independent replicas of 1 million unique cDNA reads for two donors, one aged 18 to 29 and the other aged 80 or older.

A note on this clonotype: Its antigen is unknown. No qualities accompany the bases; no much larger clone lies one base away.

Based on the germline V gene, the CDR1 and CDR2 sequences are SGHTA and FQGTGA. The germline ends are 7 bases apart after V is trimmed by 2 bases and J by 3 bases. From cysteine to phenylalanine, the CDR3 is 13 amino acids long. The kept DNA is CDR3 alone, 39 bases in frame from the first base. Donors were about 36 systemically healthy Caucasian individuals from Russia aged 6 to 90 years. Approximately 9.3 milliliters of peripheral blood were drawn from each donor into EDTA-treated Vacutainer tubes. Ficoll-Paque density-gradient centrifugation was used to isolate PBMCs, with at least 6.5 million obtained per sample. Trizol reagent was used to extract total RNA from PBMCs, with at least 6 micrograms per sample. Naive CD45RAhigh/CD27high T cell percentages were measured by flow cytometry on a PBMC aliquot from every donor. Overall study outcomes, separate from this receptor: The percentage of naive T cells measured by flow cytometry correlated strongly with observed TCR beta diversity. Compared with the aged group, the long-lived group had more naive CD4+ T cells, fewer expanded clones and increased TCR diversity, suggesting age selection. Conclusive comparison of naive and antigen-experienced compartments was prevented by the profiling of bulk unsorted PBMCs. Total diversity estimates from one million sequenced T cells were considered lower bounds and underestimates. The CMV infection status of donors was not known, potentially confounding age-related changes in expanded clonotypes. Observed TCR beta diversity per million T cells fell roughly linearly with age, and a significant reduction was already apparent by age roughly 40.

The library was produced with 5' RACE. The run used an Illumina HiSeq 2500. The second PCR ran for roughly 7 to 12 cycles and used a J-beta primer mix along with a sample-barcoded 5' primer. A template-switch 5' adaptor carrying 12 random nucleotides introduced a unique molecular identifier onto each TCR beta cDNA molecule. At least 2.5 million CDR3-containing paired-end reads were obtained from each sample. First-strand cDNA synthesis was performed from all RNA using the Mint cDNA synthesis kit, with priming by a TRBC-specific oligonucleotide. Following uracil-DNA glycosylase treatment, all cDNA underwent a first 18-cycle PCR with the universal primers M1SS and BC2_uni_R. The paper's processing steps were these. For normalization, 1 million high-quality reads were randomly selected from each sample, with every read carrying a distinct molecular identifier. Reads with shared molecular identifiers were discarded instead of being binned into consensus sequences. CDR3 identification, clonotype clustering and error correction used MiTCR with a Q25 quality threshold and the strictest error-elimination algorithm. A nonparametric unseen species model using Euler transformation provided a lower-bound estimate of total TCR beta diversity. TCRdb itself trimmed the public reads at Q25 with fastp, ran MiXCR and retained productive beta chains. All rows with the same CDR3 protein become a single entry with the most common DNA and genes. The V and J calls were determined by TCRdb, not by the authors. The sample data list 890,000 or so distinct CDR3 sequences, and 62% of these were observed just once. The ten top clones hold around a quarter of the sample.

The sample was blood. The chain links TRBV7-3 with TRBJ2-5; no D segment can be confidently identified. The origin of this receptor is a man younger than 45 in good health. CDR3 protein: CASSLYGEETQYF. The bases read TGTGCCAGCAGCTTATACGGCGAAGAGACCCAGTACTTC.